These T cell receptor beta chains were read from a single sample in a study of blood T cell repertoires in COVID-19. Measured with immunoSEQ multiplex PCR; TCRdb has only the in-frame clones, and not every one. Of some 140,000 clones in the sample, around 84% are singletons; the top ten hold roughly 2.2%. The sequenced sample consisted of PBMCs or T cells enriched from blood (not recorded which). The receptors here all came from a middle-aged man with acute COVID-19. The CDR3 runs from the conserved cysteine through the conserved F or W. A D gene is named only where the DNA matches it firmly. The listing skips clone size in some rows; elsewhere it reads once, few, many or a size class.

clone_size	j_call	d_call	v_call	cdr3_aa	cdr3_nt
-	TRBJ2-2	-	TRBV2	CASSERLAWDAGELFF	TGTGCCAGCAGTGAACGTCTAGCGTGGGACGCCGGGGAGCTGTTTTTT
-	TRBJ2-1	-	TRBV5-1	CASSEQGGHANEQFF	TGCGCCAGCAGCGAGCAGGGGGGCCACGCGAATGAGCAGTTCTTC
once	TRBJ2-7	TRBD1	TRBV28	CASWTGTGTYEQYF	TGTGCCAGCTGGACCGGGACAGGGACCTACGAGCAGTACTTC
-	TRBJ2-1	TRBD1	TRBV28	CASTPGTVYNEQFF	TGTGCCAGCACCCCCGGGACAGTTTACAATGAGCAGTTCTTC
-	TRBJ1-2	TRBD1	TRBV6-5	CASSPRTGAMSYTF	TGTGCCAGCAGTCCGAGGACAGGGGCAATGAGTTACACCTTC
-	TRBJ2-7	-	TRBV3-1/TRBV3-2	CASSRPGQYEQYF	TGTGCCAGCAGCCGACCCGGACAATACGAGCAGTACTTC
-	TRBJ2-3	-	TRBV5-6	CASSHDRPDTQYF	TGTGCCAGCAGCCACGACAGGCCAGATACGCAGTATTTT
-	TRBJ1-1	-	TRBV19	CASSIGQGLNTEAFF	TGTGCCAGTAGTATAGGGCAGGGATTGAACACTGAAGCTTTCTTT
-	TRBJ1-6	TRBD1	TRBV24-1	CATSDPDRGSDSPLHF	TGTGCCACCAGTGACCCCGACAGGGGGTCGGATTCACCCCTCCACTTT
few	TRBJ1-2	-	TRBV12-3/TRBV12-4	CASSLGRDYGYTF	TGTGCCAGCAGTTTGGGCCGAGACTATGGCTACACCTTC
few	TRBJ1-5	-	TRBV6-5	CASSYGGGGGQPQHF	TGTGCCAGCAGTTACGGTGGGGGGGGTGGTCAGCCCCAGCATTTT
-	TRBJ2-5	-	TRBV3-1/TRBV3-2	CASSQVRGGRETQYF	TGTGCCAGCAGCCAAGTACGCGGAGGGAGGGAGACCCAGTACTTC
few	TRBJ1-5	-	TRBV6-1	CASSEAAGAGQPQHF	TGTGCCAGCAGTGAAGCCGCAGGTGCGGGGCAGCCCCAGCATTTT
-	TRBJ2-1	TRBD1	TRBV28	CASSLTGIYNEQFF	TGTGCCAGCAGTTTGACAGGGATCTACAATGAGCAGTTCTTC
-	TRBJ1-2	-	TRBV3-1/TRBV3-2	CASSQESIGGYTF	TGTGCCAGCAGCCAAGAGAGTATCGGGGGCTACACCTTC
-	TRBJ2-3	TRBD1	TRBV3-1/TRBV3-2	CASSLRGRDTQYF	TGTGCCAGCAGCTTGAGGGGGCGAGATACGCAGTATTTT
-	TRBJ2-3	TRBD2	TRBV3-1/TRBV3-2	CASSPTKSGSWADTQYF	TGTGCCAGCAGCCCAACTAAAAGCGGGAGTTGGGCAGATACGCAGTATTTT
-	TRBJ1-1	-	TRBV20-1	CSARGITEAFF	TGCAGTGCTCGGGGGATAACTGAAGCTTTCTTT
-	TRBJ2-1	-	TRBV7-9	CASSLGHDYNEQFF	TGTGCCAGCAGCTTAGGACACGACTACAATGAGCAGTTCTTC
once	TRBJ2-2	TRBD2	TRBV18	CASSPRASGRGSGETGELFF	TGTGCCAGCTCACCACGGGCTAGCGGGAGAGGATCGGGGGAAACCGGGGAGCTGTTTTTT
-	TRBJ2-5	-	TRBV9	CASSPLGRGGETQYF	TGTGCCAGCAGTCCACTAGGAAGGGGAGGAGAGACCCAGTACTTC
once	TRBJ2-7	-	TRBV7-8	CASSLGAGKGYEQYF	TGTGCCAGCAGCTTAGGGGCAGGGAAAGGCTACGAGCAGTACTTC
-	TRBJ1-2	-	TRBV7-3	CASSPTEDYGYTF	TGTGCCAGCAGCCCGACGGAGGACTATGGCTACACCTTC
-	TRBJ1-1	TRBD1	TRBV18	CASSPSGQGLGGTEAFF	TGTGCCAGCTCACCATCGGGACAGGGGCTGGGGGGGACTGAAGCTTTCTTT
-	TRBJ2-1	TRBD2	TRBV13	CASSYTAGAVSYNEQFF	TGTGCCAGCAGTTATACAGCGGGAGCTGTCTCCTACAATGAGCAGTTCTTC
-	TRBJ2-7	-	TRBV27	CASSLLSTGQTYEQYF	TGTGCCAGCAGTTTATTATCTACGGGACAAACCTACGAGCAGTACTTC
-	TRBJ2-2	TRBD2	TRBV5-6	CASSWAGTRDTGELFF	TGTGCCAGCAGCTGGGCCGGGACTAGGGACACCGGGGAGCTGTTTTTT
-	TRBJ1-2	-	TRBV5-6	CASSSQGRDYGYTF	TGTGCCAGCAGCTCTCAGGGTCGAGACTATGGCTACACCTTC
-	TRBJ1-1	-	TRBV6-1	CASSEAWGLRRAFF	TGTGCCAGCAGTGAAGCATGGGGACTCCGAAGAGCTTTCTTT
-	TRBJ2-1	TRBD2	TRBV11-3	CASSLDQGGSATYNEQFF	TGTGCCAGCAGCTTAGATCAAGGCGGGAGTGCTACCTACAATGAGCAGTTCTTC
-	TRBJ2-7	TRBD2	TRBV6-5	CASSQTSGRNEQYF	TGTGCCAGCAGTCAGACTAGCGGGAGAAACGAGCAGTACTTC
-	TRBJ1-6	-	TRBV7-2	CASSLMAGSSYNSPLHF	TGTGCCAGCAGCTTAATGGCGGGGAGCTCCTATAATTCACCCCTCCACTTT
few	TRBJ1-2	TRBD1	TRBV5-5	CASSLIGTGTLDGYTF	TGTGCCAGCAGCTTGATTGGGACAGGGACTCTGGATGGCTACACCTTC
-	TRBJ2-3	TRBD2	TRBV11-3	CASNRPGAGGGDTQYF	TGTGCCAGCAACCGCCCCGGGGCGGGGGGGGGAGATACGCAGTATTTT
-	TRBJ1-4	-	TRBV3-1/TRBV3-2	CASSLGGRVIGRTNEKLFF	TGTGCCAGCAGCCTTGGAGGGAGGGTGATAGGTCGTACTAATGAAAAACTGTTTTTT